One and the same sample provided the 5 T cell receptor beta chains below, sequenced in a study of T cells in women clearing cervical HPV infection (dated by TCRdb to about 2018). Library preparation was by the immunoSEQ multiplex PCR assay. The table comes from immuneACCESS by way of TCRdb, which keeps in-frame sequences with V and J called. Part of the clones is missing from these tables; in studies checked, under half for an unresolved V gene and the rest for unknown reasons. This sample's listing comprises about 39,000 clones. The ten largest clones represent approximately 4.8% of the sample. Source material: blood buffy coat. The receptor source for this set is a woman aged 18-70 years with a cervical HPV16 infection that either progressed to CIN3+ or cleared (not recorded which).

Notes on this clone: The CDR3 end falls 3 residues outside the read, so it is completed with the germline J gene. The genes are TRBV19 and TRBJ1-2; TRBD1 might be the D (6 bases). This CDR3 contains 14 residues. Looked up from germline, CDR1 is LNHDA and CDR2 is SQIVND (reference sequence). Trimming removed 4 bases at V and 4 bases at J, with 13 bases between. The CDR3 sequence: CASSRTDSLYGYTF. The sequenced CDR3 bases are TGTGCCAGTAGTAGGACAGATTCACTCTATGGC.

Worth noting for this clone: The read terminates 3 residues ahead of where the CDR3 ends, so the germline J gene completes it. This chain joins TRBV12-5 and TRBJ2-3; D may be TRBD2 (6 bases). V lost 0 bases and J 0 bases, leaving 10 bases between the germline ends. The CDR3 covers 16 residues. Germline lookup yields CDR1 LGHNT and CDR2 FRNRAP. CDR3 DNA (partial): TGTGCTAGTGGTTTGGTAAGACTAGGAAGCACAGATACG. This sequence encodes CASGLVRLGSTDT. The whole CDR3 region reads CASGLVRLGSTDTQYF.

As for this clone: Coverage ceases 3 residues before the CDR3 finishes, and the germline J gene fills in the end. The rearrangement joins TRBV12-3 or TRBV12-4 to TRBJ1-1; TRBD1 aligns across 9 bases. J was trimmed by 4 bases and V by 7 bases; bases with no gene match: 7. The length of the CDR3 is 14 residues. The sequenced part of the CDR3 DNA is TGTGCCAGCAAGACAGGGGGAGAAGGCACTGAA. It is translated as CASKTGGEGTE. The complete CDR3 reads CASKTGGEGTEAFF.

Notes on this clone: The read ends 3 residues before the CDR3 terminus; that terminus is restored from the germline J gene. The chain uses TRBV11-3 and TRBJ2-3; 7 positions agree with TRBD1. CDR3 length equals 14 residues. The trim removed 6 bases at V and 5 bases at J, leaving 8 bases unmatched. Per the germline V gene, CDR1 is SGHNT and CDR2 is YENEEA. The CDR3 spells CASSTWAGGDTQYF. The CDR3 DNA, read in part, is TGTGCCAGCAGTACCTGGGCAGGGGGAGATACG.

Regarding this clone: The sequenced fragment ends 3 residues before the CDR3 boundary, so the rest is inferred from the germline J gene. The genes are TRBV5-1 and TRBJ2-1; no clear D. This CDR3 region has 11 residues. Germline CDR1 is SGHRS and CDR2 is YFSETQ. V lost 6 bases and J 8 bases, leaving 9 bases between the germline ends. The CDR3 spells CASTRRDEQFF. CDR3 DNA (partial): TGCGCCAGCACCCGTCGTGATGAG.